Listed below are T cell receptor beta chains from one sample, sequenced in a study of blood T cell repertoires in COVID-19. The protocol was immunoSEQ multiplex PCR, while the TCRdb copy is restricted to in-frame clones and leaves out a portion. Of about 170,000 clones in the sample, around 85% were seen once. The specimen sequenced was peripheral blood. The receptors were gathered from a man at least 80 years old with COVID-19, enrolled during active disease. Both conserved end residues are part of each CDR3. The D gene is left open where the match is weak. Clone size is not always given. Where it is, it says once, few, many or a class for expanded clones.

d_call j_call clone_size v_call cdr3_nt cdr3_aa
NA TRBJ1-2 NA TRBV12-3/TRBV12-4 TGTGCCAGCAGTTTAGTTGCGATTTATGGCTACACCTTC CASSLVAIYGYTF
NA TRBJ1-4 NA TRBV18 TGTGCCAGCTCACGAGAACGAGAAAAACTGTTTTTT CASSREREKLFF
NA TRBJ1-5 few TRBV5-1 TGCGCCAGCAGCTTGGCCCCACTGACAGTTCATAGCAATCAGCCCCAGCATTTT CASSLAPLTVHSNQPQHF
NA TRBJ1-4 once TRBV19 TGTGCCAGTAGTATACAATGGAGGGAAAAACTGTTTTTT CASSIQWREKLFF
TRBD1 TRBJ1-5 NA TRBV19 TGTGCCAGTAGCCTTACTGGGACAGGGGGCCAGCCCCAGCATTTT CASSLTGTGGQPQHF
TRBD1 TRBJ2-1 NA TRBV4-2 TGTGCCAGCAGCCTAATGACAGGGGTCAATGAGCAGTTCTTC CASSLMTGVNEQFF
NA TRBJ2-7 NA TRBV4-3 TGCGCCAGCAGCCAAGTAGGGGGAACCTACGAGCAGTACTTC CASSQVGGTYEQYF
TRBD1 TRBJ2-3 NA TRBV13 TGTGCCAGCAGCGCCCGACAGGGTCGAGGAACAGATACGCAGTATTTT CASSARQGRGTDTQYF
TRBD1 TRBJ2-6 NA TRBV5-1 TGCGCCAGCAGCTCAACACCGGGACAGTCCTCTGGGGCCAACGTCCTGACTTTC CASSSTPGQSSGANVLTF
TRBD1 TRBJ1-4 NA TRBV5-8 TGTGCCAGCAGCTTGACAGGGGGTAATGAAAAACTGTTTTTT CASSLTGGNEKLFF
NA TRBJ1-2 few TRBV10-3 TGTGCCATCAGTGACCTATTCTCCGGGCCCCAGGAGGGCTATGGCTACACCTTC CAISDLFSGPQEGYGYTF
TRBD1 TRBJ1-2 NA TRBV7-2 TGTGCCAGCAGCTACAGGGGGCAGGGTGAAAATGGCTACACCTTC CASSYRGQGENGYTF